A single sample is the source of the 14 T cell receptor beta chains below, sequenced in a study of cytomegalovirus exposure and HLA in healthy donors. 60 Vbeta and 13 Jbeta primers were used in PCR. Method: immunoSEQ multiplex PCR; TCRdb's copy keeps in-frame clones and lacks some. The sample has around 190,000 clones; 86% are singletons. What was sequenced was PBMCs. These receptors came from a woman in her 30s in good health and CMV-seronegative.

The chain carries TRBV28 and TRBJ2-7; 8 bases fit TRBD2. This CDR3 region has 17 residues. Trimming removed 3 bases from V and 0 bases from J; junction bases left unmatched: 10. CDR1 and CDR2 (germline): MDHEN, SYDVKM. CDR3 coding DNA: TGTGCCAGCAGTTTTAATATTAATAGCGGGGACTCCTACGAGCAGTACTTC. Amino acids: CASSFNINSGDSYEQYF.

This clone was counted a few times. This rearrangement joins TRBV7-6 to TRBJ2-7; D remains ambiguous. From germline, CDR1 is SGHVS and CDR2 FNYEAQ. The CDR3 has 15 residues. V dropped 0 bases and J dropped 4 bases, with 13 bases sitting between them. CDR3 residues: CASSLAGPPMYEQYF. The CDR3 DNA reads TGTGCCAGCAGCTTAGCTGGGCCCCCCATGTACGAGCAGTACTTC.

The chain combines TRBV5-4 with TRBJ2-1; 9 bases line up with TRBD1. V dropped 5 bases and J dropped 3; count of bases not matched to a gene: 9. The CDR3 is 16 residues long. CDR1 SGHNT and CDR2 YYREEE come from the germline V gene (reference sequence). The CDR3 sequence is CASRKGDRGFYNEQFF. In nucleotides, the CDR3 is TGTGCCAGCAGGAAGGGCGACAGGGGGTTCTACAATGAGCAGTTCTTC.

V is TRBV7-6 and J is TRBJ2-3; the match to TRBD1 covers 7 bases. This CDR3 region has 13 residues. CDR1 and CDR2 (germline): SGHVS, FNYEAQ. Germline trimming cut 0 bases from V and 6 bases from J; bases unmatched to any gene: 0. The CDR3 region is CASSLARGDTQYF. DNA of the CDR3: TGTGCCAGCAGCTTAGCCAGGGGGGATACGCAGTATTTT. Combining the CDR3 with reference TRBV7-6 and TRBJ2-3 gives the whole variable domain GAGVSQSPRYKVTKRGQDVALRCDPISGHVSLYWYRQALGQGPEFLTYFNYEAQQDKSGLPNDRFSAERPEGSISTLTIQRTEQRDSAMYRCASSLARGDTQYFGPGTRLTVL.

This rearrangement joins TRBV28 to TRBJ2-5; 9 positions agree with TRBD1. V gave up 6 bases and J gave up 5 bases; unmatched junction bases: 10. Germline V gene sequence: CDR1 MDHEN, CDR2 SYDVKM. The CDR3 is 15 amino acids. DNA for the CDR3: TGTGCCAGCAGCATGGGACAGGGCCTGGGGGAGACCCAGTACTTC. It specifies CASSMGQGLGETQYF.

This sequence joins TRBV28 and TRBJ1-2; D gene uncertain. The CDR3 length is 15 residues. Germline V gene data show CDR1 as MDHEN and CDR2 as SYDVKM. Trimming stripped 3 bases from V and 4 bases from J, with 15 bases between. CDR3 amino acids: CASSLATALFYGYTF. CDR3 DNA: TGTGCCAGCAGTTTGGCCACAGCCTTATTCTATGGCTACACCTTC.

The rearrangement joins TRBV27 to TRBJ2-3; TRBD1 is a possible D gene (5 bases). The germline CDR1 and CDR2 sequences are MNHEY and SMNVEV (reference sequence). The V and J ends lost 6 bases and 0 bases respectively, with 10 bases between them. This CDR3 is 14 amino acids long. CDR3 coding DNA: TGTGCCAGCAGGGGGCGCAGGAGCACAGATACGCAGTATTTT. Amino acid sequence: CASRGRRSTDTQYF.

The chain employs TRBV7-2 and TRBJ2-7; TRBD2 agrees at 8 bases. The CDR3 length is 15 residues. Germline V lookup: CDR1 SGHTA, CDR2 FQGNSA. V gave up 3 bases and J gave up 2 bases; unmatched junction bases: 6. The CDR3 sequence: CASSFLRAGAYEQYF. The CDR3 bases are TGTGCCAGCAGCTTCCTGCGAGCGGGGGCCTACGAGCAGTACTTC.

This clone has just a few counts. The chain is built from TRBV5-1 and TRBJ2-7; 10 bases line up with TRBD1. With V trimmed by 6 bases and J by 3 bases, 9 bases remained unmatched. The CDR3 consists of 15 residues. Germline V gives CDR1 SGHRS, CDR2 YFSETQ. For the CDR3, the DNA is TGCGCCAGCACCATAAACGGACAGGGGGGCTACGAGCAGTACTTC. This codes for CASTINGQGGYEQYF. Using reference TRBV5-1 and TRBJ2-7 for the parts outside the CDR3, the full variable domain is KAGVTQTPRYLIKTRGQQVTLSCSPISGHRSVSWYQQTPGQGLQFLFEYFSETQRNKGNFPGRFSGRQFSNSRSEMNVSTLELGDSALYLCASTINGQGGYEQYFGPGTRLTVT.

This chain connects TRBV6-5 to TRBJ2-7; the D gene is possibly TRBD1 (6 bases). CDR1 and CDR2 from the germline V gene are MNHEY and SVGAGI. The V and J ends lost 7 bases and 3 bases respectively, with 19 bases between them. The CDR3 has 15 residues. The CDR3 sequence: CASKGGPGLFYEQYF. The CDR3 DNA follows: TGTGCCAGCAAAGGGGGTCCAGGGCTCTTCTACGAGCAGTACTTC.

The chain is built from TRBV27 and TRBJ1-2; D may be TRBD1 (5 bases). The CDR3 length is 16 residues. V was pared by 8 bases and J by 0 bases, with 19 bases between. Germline CDR1 MNHEY, CDR2 SMNVEV (reference sequence). CDR3 sequence: CASAAISSGANYGYTF. In nucleotides, the CDR3 is TGTGCCAGCGCCGCCATATCCTCGGGGGCTAACTATGGCTACACCTTC.

The chain links TRBV6-1 to TRBJ1-4; tentative D call: TRBD1 (5 bases). V lost 6 bases to trimming and J lost 8 bases, with 16 bases between them. CDR3 length equals 14 residues. Looked up from germline, CDR1 is MNHNS and CDR2 is SASEGT. In nucleotides, the CDR3 is TGTGCCAGCAGCGGGGGGAGTCTAGGGGAAAAACTGTTTTTT. Amino acid sequence: CASSGGSLGEKLFF.

The chain carries TRBV7-9 and TRBJ2-5, with TRBD1 as a possible D gene (6 bases). Judging by the DNA end, TRBJ2-7 fits better; the J call may be wrong. CDR3 size: 16 residues. Germline V gene sequence: CDR1 SEHNR, CDR2 FQNEAQ (reference sequence). The CDR3 DNA is TGTGCCAGCAGCTTGGCCGGGACACAATTGGGGTACGAGCAGTACTTC. This sequence encodes CASSLAGTQLGYEQYF.

The chain joins TRBV9 to TRBJ2-2; the D gene is possibly TRBD2 (6 bases). The CDR3 is 15 residues long. Germline assignment: CDR1 SGDLS and CDR2 YYNGEE. The V end lost 2 bases, the J end lost 0 bases, and 8 bases lay between the germline ends. CDR3 in amino acids: CASSVGGTNTGELFF. CDR3 in DNA: TGTGCCAGCAGCGTCGGGGGAACGAACACCGGGGAGCTGTTTTTT.